These 32 T cell receptor beta chains were all obtained from the same sample, sequenced in a study of OX40 agonist ivuxolimab in advanced cancers. Clones were read by immunoSEQ multiplex PCR, and TCRdb kept only the in-frame ones, dropping some. The profile shows 45,000 to 55,000 clones, 90% to 95% of them singletons. Sample: CD4+ or CD8+ T cells sorted from blood, taken in a trial of the OX40 agonist ivuxolimab. The receptors shown here come from an adult with an advanced solid tumor such as melanoma, head and neck, liver or kidney cancer.

The chain combines TRBV27 with TRBJ1-3, with a possible D match to TRBD1 (5 bases). Germline V gives CDR1 MNHEY, CDR2 SMNVEV (reference sequence). V was pared by 8 bases and J by 2 bases, with 7 bases between. This CDR3 is built from 12 residues. The CDR3 DNA reads as TGTGCCAGCGGGACGGCTGGAAACACCATATATTTT. It translates to CASGTAGNTIYF.

The rearrangement links TRBV7-9 to TRBJ1-2, with 9 bases that match TRBD1. Germline lookup yields CDR1 SEHNR and CDR2 FQNEAQ (reference sequence). The CDR3 totals 12 residues. The junction had 1 base not matched to a gene; V was cut back by 5 bases and J by 6 bases. The CDR3 region has the DNA TGTGCCAGCAGCCGGACAGGGGATGGCTACACCTTC. Residues: CASSRTGDGYTF.

About this clone itself: Relative to the germline gene, one junction end is altered; a read error may explain this. This sequence joins TRBV2 and TRBJ2-1; D gene uncertain. This CDR3 is 11 amino acids long. CDR1 and CDR2 from the germline V gene are SNHLY and FYNNEI. The CDR3 nucleotides are TGTGCCAGCAGTGAAGCGCTAACCGACCTCTTC. Encoded protein: CASSEALTDLF.

This chain links TRBV9 with TRBJ2-3; 8 nucleotides line up with TRBD1. CDR1 SGDLS and CDR2 YYNGEE come from the germline V gene. V trimming: 3 bases; J trimming: 5 bases; junction bases outside the gene matches: 5. CDR3 size: 14 residues. The CDR3 DNA follows: TGTGCCAGCAGCGAGGACAGGGTCCTAGATACGCAGTATTTT. This sequence encodes CASSEDRVLDTQYF.

This clone was seen a few times. The chain carries TRBV29-1 and TRBJ1-1; D ambiguous. Trimming took off 7 bases at V and 0 bases at J, with 6 bases between the two ends. CDR1 and CDR2 from the germline V gene are SQVTM and ANQGSEA. CDR3 length equals 11 residues. CDR3 DNA: TGCAGCGGCACGGTGAACACTGAAGCTTTCTTT. It codes for CSGTVNTEAFF.

This chain connects TRBV4-1 to TRBJ2-7; D gene uncertain. There are 16 residues in the CDR3. The germline CDR1 and CDR2 sequences are MGHRA and YSYEKL. Trimming cost V 0 bases and J 6 bases, with 18 bases left between them. In DNA, the CDR3 is TGCGCCAGCAGCCAAGACCGAGAGGACCGTTTTGGCGAGCAGTACTTC. It codes for CASSQDREDRFGEQYF.

V gene TRBV27 combines with J gene TRBJ2-1, with TRBD2 identical over 13 bases. V was pared by 7 bases and J by 4 bases, with 10 bases of the junction left unmatched. The CDR3 is 17 residues long. The germline CDR1 and CDR2 sequences are MNHEY and SMNVEV (reference sequence). In nucleotides, the CDR3 is TGTGCCAGCACCCCGACTAGCGGGGGGAACGGGTACAATGAGCAGTTCTTC. It translates to CASTPTSGGNGYNEQFF.

V is TRBV2 and J is TRBJ2-7; no clear D. The germline gives CDR1 SNHLY, CDR2 FYNNEI. The V and J ends lost 5 bases and 4 bases respectively, with 6 bases between them. The CDR3 is 11 residues long. CDR3 region: CASSPIYEQYF. The CDR3 DNA reads as TGTGCCAGCAGTCCTATTTACGAGCAGTACTTC.

The chain links TRBV2 to TRBJ1-2; 8 bases align to TRBD1. The V and J ends lost 10 bases and 4 bases, in that order; junction bases with no gene match: 8. The CDR3 sequence is 13 residues long. The germline gives CDR1 SNHLY, CDR2 FYNNEI. The CDR3 spells CATNRGDVYGYTF. Written as DNA, the CDR3 is TGTGCCACCAACAGGGGGGACGTCTATGGCTACACCTTC.

The sample holds one count of this clone. The chain is built from TRBV2 and TRBJ2-1, with 11 bases matching TRBD2. The CDR3 runs 15 residues. The V gene end was trimmed by 6 bases and the J gene end by 6 bases; junction bases not matched to a gene: 7. Germline lookup yields CDR1 SNHLY and CDR2 FYNNEI. CDR3 DNA sequence: TGTGCCAGCAGCCAATCGGGACTAGCGGCCAATGAGCAGTTCTTC. As protein: CASSQSGLAANEQFF.

The CDR3, as DNA: TGTGCCAGCACAACCATAGGCGGCGGGGAGCTGTTTTTT. The encoded protein is CASTTIGGGELFF. This chain connects TRBV27 to TRBJ2-2; D remains ambiguous. V was clipped by 7 bases and J by 7 bases, with 13 bases between them. Germline V gives CDR1 MNHEY, CDR2 SMNVEV (reference sequence). The CDR3 is 13 amino acids.

The V call is TRBV28, the J call TRBJ2-1; 9 bases map to TRBD2. Germline V gives CDR1 MDHEN, CDR2 SYDVKM. The junction had 6 bases not matched to a gene; V was cut back by 2 bases and J by 7 bases. The CDR3 loop spans 15 amino acids. This chain's CDR3 is CASSLGLAGWNEQFF. The DNA for the CDR3 is TGTGCCAGCAGTTTAGGGCTAGCGGGGTGGAATGAGCAGTTCTTC.

The V call is TRBV29-1, the J call TRBJ1-1; no clear D gene. CDR3 length: 12 amino acids. Per germline, CDR1 SQVTM and CDR2 ANQGSEA. V lost 2 bases, J lost 0 bases, and 4 bases lay in between. CDR3 bases: TGCAGCGTTGAATTGTTGAACACTGAAGCTTTCTTT. Its translation is CSVELLNTEAFF.

The genes are TRBV5-6 and TRBJ1-6; D is perhaps TRBD1 (5 bases). V lost 2 bases and J lost 3, with 9 bases in between. Germline loops: CDR1 SGHDT, CDR2 YYEEEE. This CDR3 region has 15 residues. CDR3 region: CASSLWGNYNSPLHF. Here the CDR3 DNA reads TGTGCCAGCAGCTTATGGGGGAACTATAATTCACCCCTCCACTTT.

CDR3 region: CATLGFSYEQYF. The CDR3 coding sequence is TGTGCCACCTTGGGGTTCTCCTACGAGCAGTACTTC. This rearrangement joins TRBV7-2 to TRBJ2-7; no definite D call. V was trimmed by 10 bases and J by 0 bases, leaving 10 bases between them. The CDR3 is 12 residues long. Looked up from germline, CDR1 is SGHTA and CDR2 is FQGNSA.

The V and J genes are TRBV15 and TRBJ2-4; D might be TRBD2 (6 bases). The germline gives CDR1 LNHNV, CDR2 YYDKDF (reference sequence). V lost 1 base, J lost 4 bases, and 8 bases lay in between. CDR3 length: 14 residues. CDR3: CATSRGGTKNIQYF. Here the CDR3 DNA reads TGTGCCACCAGCAGAGGAGGGACTAAAAACATTCAGTACTTC. Complete variable domain (other parts from reference TRBV15 and TRBJ2-4): DAMVIQNPRYQVTQFGKPVTLSCSQTLNHNVMYWYQQKSSQAPKLLFHYYDKDFNNEADTPDNFQSRRPNTSFCFLDIRSPGLGDTAMYLCATSRGGTKNIQYFGAGTRLSVL.

The rearrangement links TRBV28 to TRBJ1-5; D is unclear. The CDR3 covers 14 residues. Germline V gene data show CDR1 as MDHEN and CDR2 as SYDVKM. V was clipped by 5 bases and J by 7 bases, with 15 bases between them. The CDR3: CASSHPDGGQPQHF. CDR3 nucleotides: TGTGCCAGCAGTCACCCCGATGGAGGACAGCCCCAGCATTTT. Using reference TRBV28 and TRBJ1-5 for the parts outside the CDR3, the full variable domain is DVKVTQSSRYLVKRTGEKVFLECVQDMDHENMFWYRQDPGLGLRLIYFSYDVKMKEKGDIPEGYSVSREKKERFSLILESASTNQTSMYLCASSHPDGGQPQHFGDGTRLSIL.

V gene TRBV27 combines with J gene TRBJ1-2, with D perhaps matching TRBD1 (5 bases). The germline V and J ends were trimmed by 6 bases and 2 bases, with 10 bases remaining between them. This CDR3 is built from 13 residues. The germline gives CDR1 MNHEY, CDR2 SMNVEV (reference sequence). The chain's CDR3 is CASSLTENYGYTF. The CDR3, as DNA: TGTGCCAGCAGCCTGACAGAGAACTATGGCTACACCTTC.

The gene calls are TRBV30 and TRBJ2-3; 8 bases map to TRBD1. V dropped 2 bases and J dropped 3; count of bases not matched to a gene: 34. The CDR3 totals 24 residues. Germline assignment: CDR1 GTSNPN and CDR2 SVGIG (reference sequence). The CDR3 bases are TGTGCCTGGAGTACACCAAACTTCCAGGGACAGGCGAGGCAAGGTTACTCGGGGACAGATACGCAGTATTTT. Its protein product is CAWSTPNFQGQARQGYSGTDTQYF.

The J gene is TRBJ2-7, the V gene TRBV5-1, with unresolved D. Germline assignment: CDR1 SGHRS and CDR2 YFSETQ. V lost 4 bases and J lost 0, with 11 bases in between. The CDR3 contains 14 residues. The CDR3 nucleotides read TGCGCCAGCAGCGAGACGCCTAGCTCCTACGAGCAGTACTTC. As protein: CASSETPSSYEQYF.

This chain uses TRBV21-1 with TRBJ2-6; no check of the table's D call, TRBD1, against the DNA was made. TRBV21-1 is termed a pseudogene. CDR3 length: 19 amino acids. CDR3 sequence reads: CASSKAPETGFSGANVLTF. The CDR3 DNA reads TGTGCCAGCAGCAAAGCGCCAGAGACAGGGTTCTCTGGGGCCAACGTCCTGACTTTC.

This chain links TRBV27 with TRBJ2-1; D is unresolved. Deletions cut 3 bases from V and 3 bases from J, with 21 bases between. CDR3 length equals 18 residues. Germline CDR1 is MNHEY and CDR2 is SMNVEV (reference sequence). The CDR3 DNA follows: TGTGCCAGCAGTTTCTCCCCCTATACGGGCACCATCTACAATGAGCAGTTCTTC. This codes for CASSFSPYTGTIYNEQFF.

V and J are TRBV28 and TRBJ2-7; D possibly uses TRBD1 or TRBD2 (5 bases each). Between the trimmed V and J ends, which lost 5 bases and 3 bases, there was a span of 8 bases. The CDR3 consists of 12 residues. Per germline, CDR1 MDHEN and CDR2 SYDVKM. The CDR3 region is CASSGTDYEQYF. The DNA of the CDR3 is TGTGCCAGCAGTGGGACCGACTACGAGCAGTACTTC.

CDR3 coding DNA: TGTGCCAGCAGTTATGGGACCGAGCAGTACTTC. Protein product: CASSYGTEQYF. The chain joins TRBV6-6 to TRBJ2-7; D may be TRBD1 or TRBD2 (5 bases each). Trimming cost V 3 bases and J 6 bases, with 6 bases left between them. Germline lookup yields CDR1 MNHNY and CDR2 SVGAGI (reference sequence). CDR3 size: 11 residues.

The chain links TRBV6-5 to TRBJ2-2, with D perhaps TRBD2 (5 bases). The CDR3 spans 14 residues. From germline, CDR1 is MNHEY and CDR2 SVGAGI. V was cut by 7 bases and J by 6 bases, with 15 bases left in between. CDR3 nucleotide sequence: TGTGCCAGCACCTCCCCACCGGGGTCCGGGGAGCTGTTTTTT. It is translated as CASTSPPGSGELFF.

This rearrangement joins TRBV7-9 to TRBJ2-5, with a possible D match to TRBD2 (6 bases). V lost 1 base, J lost 5 bases, and 11 bases lay in between. Germline CDR1 and CDR2: SEHNR and FQNEAQ (reference sequence). The CDR3 sequence is 14 residues long. The DNA of the CDR3 is TGTGCCAGCAGCTTAGTGGCGGGGACGGAGACCCAGTACTTC. This encodes CASSLVAGTETQYF.

This clone was detected a few times. V usage is TRBV7-9 and J usage is TRBJ2-7; 7 nucleotides align to TRBD2. With V trimmed by 4 bases and J by 1 base, 10 bases remained unmatched. The CDR3 spans 16 residues. Germline assignment: CDR1 SEHNR and CDR2 FQNEAQ (reference sequence). CDR3 nucleotides: TGTGCCAGCAGCTCTTCGACTAGCCCACAATCCTACGAGCAGTACTTC. Amino acids: CASSSSTSPQSYEQYF.

The gene calls are TRBV5-1 and TRBJ2-1, with D maybe TRBD1 (8 bases). The germline V gene encodes CDR1 SGHRS and CDR2 YFSETQ. CDR3 size: 15 residues. V lost 3 bases, J lost 2 bases, and 12 bases lay in between. In nucleotides, the CDR3 is TGCGCCAGCAGCTCTACAGGGGGGGCCTACAATGAGCAGTTCTTC. This translates into CASSSTGGAYNEQFF.

This sequence joins TRBV9 and TRBJ2-6, with TRBD1 matching 9 bases. The CDR3 extends over 18 amino acids. Trimming cost V 4 bases and J 0 bases; bases outside gene matches: 8. Germline CDR1 and CDR2: SGDLS and YYNGEE. The CDR3 bases are TGTGCCAGCAGCTTCCGGGACAGGGTTTTCTCTGGGGCCAACGTCCTGACTTTC. This gives the protein CASSFRDRVFSGANVLTF. Variable domain in full (rest from reference TRBV9 and TRBJ2-6): DSGVTQTPKHLITATGQRVTLRCSPRSGDLSVYWYQQSLDQGLQFLIQYYNGEERAKGNILERFSAQQFPDLHSELNLSSLELGDSALYFCASSFRDRVFSGANVLTFGAGSRLTVL.

The chain combines TRBV4-1 with TRBJ2-5; the match to TRBD1 covers 10 bases. This CDR3 spans 15 amino acids. With V trimmed by 3 bases and J by 3 bases, 4 bases remained unmatched. Germline V CDR1 and CDR2: MGHRA, YSYEKL. CDR3 coding DNA: TGCGCCAGCAGCCATACCGGGACAGGGGAAGAGACCCAGTACTTC. Amino acids: CASSHTGTGEETQYF.

This CDR3 is CASSGIPGDTQYF. DNA for the CDR3: TGTGCCAGCAGTGGCATTCCGGGGGATACGCAGTATTTT. This chain joins TRBV6-4 and TRBJ2-3, with a weak D call TRBD2 (5 bases). The CDR3 sequence is 13 residues long. The V gene's germline CDR1 is MRHNA and CDR2 SNTAGT. V lost 4 bases, J lost 6 bases, and 11 bases lay in between.

The rearrangement links TRBV6-1 to TRBJ2-7; D gene unclear. The V gene's germline CDR1 is MNHNS and CDR2 SASEGT. The CDR3 spans 12 residues. Trimming took off 3 bases at V and 4 bases at J, with 7 bases between the two ends. The chain's CDR3 is CASSDSGYEQYF. The CDR3, as DNA: TGTGCCAGCAGTGATTCTGGGTACGAGCAGTACTTC.